This TCR beta chain was retrieved from a study of human T cells and chemical hapten exposure. For the study at large: Patients having alopecia areata, totalis or universalis were mostly female. Per-sample variation in TCR yield stemmed mainly from small pooled library volume differences.

Study-level results: Correlating positively with patch test score were the PT1 expanded TCR counts.

The CDR3 runs 16 residues. Trimming removed 4 bases at V and 0 bases at J, with 16 bases between. Germline values: CDR1 SQVTM, CDR2 ANQGSEA. Per the study methods: Samples had a median of about 95,000 TCRs, ranging roughly 23,224 to 690,600. TCRdb independently ran MiXCR on the RACE reads; one entry per CDR3 protein. The V and J calls follow TCRdb's processing rather than the paper's. The data hold around 74,000 distinct CDR3 sequences, with 32% observed a single time. The sample holds a few counts of this clonotype. Antigen unknown. This sample's time point: patch test 1, 2 weeks after DPC sensitization. As to treatment: therapeutic diphenylcyclopropenone sensitization with weekly scalp DPC.

This receptor was obtained from a man aged 35-49 years with alopecia areata. Some clones in this sample may be carry-over from other donors' samples. Here the sequenced sample was whole blood, taken in connection with sensitization to the hapten diphenylcyclopropenone (DPC). The V call is TRBV29-1, the J call TRBJ2-1; D is uncertain. CDR3 loop: CSVVETAPSSYNEQFF. Here the CDR3 DNA reads TGCAGCGTTGTAGAGACGGCACCGAGCTCCTACAATGAGCAGTTCTTC.